Presented here are 17 T cell receptor beta chains from one specimen sequenced in a study of T cells in women clearing cervical HPV infection. TCRdb's copy holds only in-frame clones and misses some; the assay was immunoSEQ multiplex PCR. With 30,000 to 45,000 clones in the sample, the ten largest clones hold 1.5% to 2%. The source material was blood buffy coat. All receptors derive from a woman between 18 and 70 years old with a cervical HPV16 infection that either progressed to CIN3+ or cleared (not recorded which).

As to this clone: The CDR3 goes on 3 residues after the read ends, and that part is filled in from the germline J gene. The chain is built from TRBV19 and TRBJ1-2, with 10 bases lining up with TRBD1. Germline CDR1 LNHDA, CDR2 SQIVND (reference sequence). CDR3 length equals 15 residues. The CDR3 protein is CASSGPGQGIYDYTF. The part of the CDR3 DNA that was read is TGTGCCAGTAGCGGACCGGGACAGGGGATTTACGAC.

A note on this clone: Sequencing ends 3 residues short of the CDR3 end; the germline J gene provides the rest. V gene TRBV7-7 combines with J gene TRBJ2-5; 7 nucleotides line up with TRBD2. Germline CDR1 reads SSHAT; CDR2 reads FNYEAQ (reference sequence). CDR3 length: 15 amino acids. V gave up 5 bases and J gave up 5 bases; unmatched junction bases: 11. The CDR3 region is CASSPRLAQWETQYF. The DNA read from the CDR3 is TGTGCCAGCAGCCCGCGACTAGCCCAGTGGGAGACC.

As regards this clone: An end of the junction differs from the germline gene, which may be a read error. With the read ending 3 residues before the CDR3 end, the germline J gene is used to fill in that end. The rearrangement joins TRBV4-2 to TRBJ2-3; 7 bases line up with TRBD2. The CDR3 covers 16 residues. Germline values: CDR1 LGHNA, CDR2 YNFKEQ. The CDR3 region is CASSQIIAGGTDTQYF. Partial CDR3 DNA: TGCGCCAGCAGCCAGATCATAGCGGGCGGCACAGATACG.

Turning to this clone: The CDR3 end lies 3 residues beyond the end of the read and is filled in from the germline J gene. This chain connects TRBV18 to TRBJ2-4; D tentatively reads TRBD1 or TRBD2 (5 bases each). Germline loops: CDR1 KGHSH, CDR2 LQKENI. This CDR3 spans 16 amino acids. The sequenced CDR3 bases are TGTGCCAGCTCACCGGGAGTCGATGCCCAGGGTGATGGT. This sequence encodes CASSPGVDAQGDG. The whole CDR3 region reads CASSPGVDAQGDGQYF.

To note about this clone: From the germline J gene comes the end of the CDR3, since the read stops 3 residues before it. This chain joins TRBV18 and TRBJ1-4, with 9 bases matching TRBD1. The CDR3 is made up of 16 amino acids. Germline trimming cut 2 bases from V and 5 bases from J; bases unmatched to any gene: 6. Germline V CDR1 and CDR2: KGHSH, LQKENI. The part of the CDR3 DNA that was read is TGTGCCAGCTCACCATTATACAGGGGGCGAAATGAAAAA. This encodes CASSPLYRGRNEK. In full, the CDR3 is CASSPLYRGRNEKLFF.

A note on this clone: From the germline J gene comes the end of the CDR3, since the read stops 3 residues before it. The chain combines TRBV7-6 with TRBJ2-7; D perhaps matches TRBD1 (6 bases). CDR1 is SGHVS, CDR2 FNYEAQ, per germline. V was clipped by 1 base and J by 2 bases, with 12 bases between them. The CDR3 runs to 15 residues. The CDR3 loop reads CASSLGAGEAYEQYF. The sequenced part of the CDR3 DNA is TGTGCCAGCAGCTTAGGAGCAGGGGAAGCCTACGAG.

CDR3 bases read: TGCAGTGCTAGGGTACCCCGGACTAGCGGGCAATACGAG. Protein sequence: CSARVPRTSGQYE. The entire CDR3 protein reads CSARVPRTSGQYEQYF. The V and J genes are TRBV20-1 and TRBJ2-7, with 11 bases lining up with TRBD2. The DNA ends 3 residues before the CDR3 does, and the rest of the CDR3 is filled in from the germline J gene. The CDR3 loop spans 16 amino acids. V shed 3 bases and J 4 bases; nucleotides not matched to a gene: 11. Germline-derived CDR1 and CDR2 are DFQATT and SNEGSKA (reference sequence).

A note on this clone: The read comes to an end 3 residues before the CDR3 does, leaving the germline J gene to fill in the end. The V gene is TRBV15, the J gene TRBJ2-4, with TRBD2 matching over 9 bases. The CDR3 covers 13 residues. Germline CDR1 is LNHNV and CDR2 is YYDKDF (reference sequence). After removal of 3 bases from V and 8 bases from J, the junction contained 2 bases not matched to a gene. CDR3 DNA, as far as it was read: TGTGCCACCAGCAGCGGCGGGAGGGACATT. This gives the protein CATSSGGRDI. The CDR3, in full, reads CATSSGGRDIQYF.

For this clone: The CDR3 goes on 3 residues after the read ends, and that part is filled in from the germline J gene. The rearrangement links TRBV19 to TRBJ1-1; D might be TRBD1 (5 bases). The CDR3 runs 15 residues. From germline, CDR1 is LNHDA and CDR2 SQIVND (reference sequence). V was pared by 4 bases and J by 3 bases, with 15 bases between. CDR3 amino acids: CASSTGSGWHTEAFF. The DNA read from the CDR3 is TGTGCCAGTAGTACCGGATCAGGGTGGCACACTGAA.

Concerning this clone itself: The DNA ends 3 residues before the CDR3 does, and the rest of the CDR3 is filled in from the germline J gene. This chain uses TRBV20-1 with TRBJ2-1, with 7 positions matching TRBD2. This CDR3 comprises 13 residues. The germline V gene has CDR1 DFQATT and CDR2 SNEGSKA (reference sequence). After removal of 3 bases from V and 4 bases from J, the junction contained 3 bases not matched to a gene. The DNA read from the CDR3 is TGCAGTGCTAGGGAGCGGGGATACAATGAG. Its translation: CSARERGYNE. The complete CDR3 protein is CSARERGYNEQFF.

Concerning this clone itself: A junction boundary mismatches the germline segment, possibly from a read error. CDR3 DNA, as far as it was read: TGCGCCAGCAGCCGACTTGCGGGACAGAATTTTAATGAAAAA. This codes for CASSRLAGQNFNEK. The full CDR3 sequence reads CASSRLAGQNFNEKLFF. The chain recombines TRBV4-2 with TRBJ1-4; TRBD1 matches 7 bases. Coverage ceases 3 residues before the CDR3 finishes, and the germline J gene fills in the end. Germline assignment: CDR1 LGHNA and CDR2 YNFKEQ. The CDR3 is 17 residues long.

Considering frequency, this clone is medium-sized (0.01 to 0.1%). The read ends 3 residues shy of where the CDR3 ends; the end is completed using the germline J gene. The chain links TRBV18 to TRBJ2-2; 10 nucleotides match TRBD1. V was clipped by 3 bases and J by 6 bases; unmatched bases: 7. Germline CDR1 KGHSH, CDR2 LQKENI. CDR3 length: 16 amino acids. The DNA read from the CDR3 is TGTGCCAGCTCACCGAGGACAGGGGGTGACGCCGGGGAG. Encoded protein: CASSPRTGGDAGE. The complete CDR3 sequence is CASSPRTGGDAGELFF.

On this clone itself: The read terminates 3 residues ahead of where the CDR3 ends, so the germline J gene completes it. The chain is built from TRBV2 and TRBJ1-5; a weak D match, TRBD1 (5 bases). Between the trimmed V and J ends, which lost 3 bases and 0 bases, there was a span of 12 bases. From germline, CDR1 is SNHLY and CDR2 FYNNEI. The CDR3 consists of 16 residues. The CDR3 protein is CASSDSGIYSNQPQHF. Partial CDR3 DNA: TGTGCCAGCAGTGATTCAGGGATCTATAGCAATCAGCCC.

The CDR3 DNA, read in part, is TGTGCCAGCAGTGAAATTGGGGCAGATACC. This encodes CASSEIGADT. The CDR3 in its entirety is CASSEIGADTYTF. This chain uses TRBV6-1 with TRBJ1-2, with D possibly being TRBD1 (5 bases). Sequencing ends 3 residues short of the CDR3 end; the germline J gene provides the rest. The CDR3 runs 13 residues. The germline V gene has CDR1 MNHNS and CDR2 SASEGT.

A word on this clone: Read data end 3 residues before the CDR3 end; the end is taken from the germline J gene. V and J are TRBV2 and TRBJ1-6, with D possibly matching TRBD1 (5 bases). The V gene lost 5 bases and the J gene lost 5 bases, with 13 bases spanning the gap. There are 15 residues in the CDR3. CDR1 is SNHLY and CDR2 is FYNNEI in the germline V gene. CDR3 loop: CASSRGAGHNSPLHF. The CDR3 bases that were read are TGTGCCAGCAGTAGAGGGGCTGGGCATAATTCACCC.

A note on this clone: Read data end 3 residues before the CDR3 end; the end is taken from the germline J gene. The rearrangement links TRBV29-1 to TRBJ2-3; D remains ambiguous. The CDR3 spans 13 residues. The germline V gene has CDR1 SQVTM and CDR2 ANQGSEA. The CDR3 reads CSVGLGSNQPQYF. The DNA read from the CDR3 is TGCAGCGTTGGGTTGGGCAGCAATCAGCCG.

As for this clone: The read gets to within 3 residues of the CDR3 end, and the germline J gene fills in the rest. The chain joins TRBV20-1 to TRBJ2-5, with 9 bases lining up with TRBD1. V trimming: 2 bases; J trimming: 3 bases; junction bases outside the gene matches: 4. CDR3 length equals 14 residues. Germline CDR1 DFQATT, CDR2 SNEGSKA (reference sequence). The CDR3: CSARHTGGEETQYF. CDR3 DNA, as far as it was read: TGCAGTGCTAGACATACAGGGGGCGAAGAGACC.